This T cell receptor beta chain came from a study of blood T cell repertoires in COVID-19. Study as a whole: Acute and convalescent COVID-19 specimens originated in the United States, Italy and Spain. T cells, B-cell-depleted T cells, or PBMCs provided the cDNA or gDNA that served as material.

Trimming cost V 3 bases and J 3 bases; bases outside gene matches: 1. Germline V gene data show CDR1 as SGHNT and CDR2 as YYREEE (reference sequence). CDR3 length: 15 amino acids. In the source study's methods: It was from reference gene primer amplification that nucleated cell counts were estimated. This table comes from immunoSEQ multiplex PCR, and its TCRdb copy is limited to in-frame clones, with some not included. That table supplies the V and J calls and clone size; D and trimming were determined from the DNA. Of 150,000 or so clones in the sample, about four fifths were seen once. The material sequenced was peripheral blood. This TCR came from a man younger than 35 with active or convalescent COVID-19. The chain combines TRBV5-4 with TRBJ2-2; 11 nucleotides agree with TRBD1. This CDR3 is CASSSGQGDTGELFF. DNA of the CDR3: TGTGCCAGCAGCTCGGGACAGGGGGACACCGGGGAGCTGTTTTTT.